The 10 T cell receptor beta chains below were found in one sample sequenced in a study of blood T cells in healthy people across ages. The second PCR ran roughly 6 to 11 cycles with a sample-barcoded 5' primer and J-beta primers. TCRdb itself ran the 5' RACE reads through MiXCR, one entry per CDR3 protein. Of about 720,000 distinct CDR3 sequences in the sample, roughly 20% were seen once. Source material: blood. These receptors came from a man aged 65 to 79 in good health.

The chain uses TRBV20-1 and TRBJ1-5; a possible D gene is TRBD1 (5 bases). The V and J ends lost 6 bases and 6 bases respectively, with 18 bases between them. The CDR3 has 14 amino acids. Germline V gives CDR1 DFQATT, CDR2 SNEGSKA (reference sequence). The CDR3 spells CSAQPRRGFQPQHF. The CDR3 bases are TGCAGTGCCCAACCCCGCCGGGGGTTTCAGCCCCAGCATTTT.

The CDR3: CASSQSGGGNEQFF. The CDR3 nucleotides are TGTGCCAGCAGCCAATCGGGGGGGGGCAATGAGCAGTTCTTC. The chain employs TRBV3-1 and TRBJ2-1, with 8 positions matching TRBD2. CDR3 length equals 14 residues. Germline CDR1 reads LGHDT; CDR2 reads YNNKEL (reference sequence). Losses at the gene ends were 2 bases for V and 6 bases for J; bases not matched to a gene: 3.

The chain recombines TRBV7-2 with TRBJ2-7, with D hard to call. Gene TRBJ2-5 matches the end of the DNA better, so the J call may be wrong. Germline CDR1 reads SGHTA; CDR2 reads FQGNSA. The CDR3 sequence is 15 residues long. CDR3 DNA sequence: TGTGCCAGCAGCTTAGGGAACGGTGGCGGAGAGACCCAGTACTTC. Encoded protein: CASSLGNGGGETQYF.

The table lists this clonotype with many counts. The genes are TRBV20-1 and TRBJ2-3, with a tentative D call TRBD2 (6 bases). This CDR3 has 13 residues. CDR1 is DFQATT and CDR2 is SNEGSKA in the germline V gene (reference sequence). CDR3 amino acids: CNPIAAITDTQYF. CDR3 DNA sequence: TGCAATCCGATAGCGGCGATCACAGATACGCAGTATTTT.

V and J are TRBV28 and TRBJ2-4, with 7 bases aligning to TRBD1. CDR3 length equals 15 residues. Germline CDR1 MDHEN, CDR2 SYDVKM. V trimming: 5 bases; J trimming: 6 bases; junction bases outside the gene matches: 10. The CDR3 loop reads CASSPPGTAGNIQYF. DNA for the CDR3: TGTGCCAGCAGTCCGCCAGGGACAGCCGGAAACATTCAGTACTTC.

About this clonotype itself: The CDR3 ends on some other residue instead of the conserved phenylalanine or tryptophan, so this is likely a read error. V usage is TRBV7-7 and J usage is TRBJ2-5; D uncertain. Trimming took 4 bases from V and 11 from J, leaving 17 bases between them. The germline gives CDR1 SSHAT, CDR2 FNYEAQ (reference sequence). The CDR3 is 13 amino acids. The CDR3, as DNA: TGTGCCAGCAGCTCAAGCTTACAGTCTCAGCAGTACGTC. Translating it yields CASSSSLQSQQYV.

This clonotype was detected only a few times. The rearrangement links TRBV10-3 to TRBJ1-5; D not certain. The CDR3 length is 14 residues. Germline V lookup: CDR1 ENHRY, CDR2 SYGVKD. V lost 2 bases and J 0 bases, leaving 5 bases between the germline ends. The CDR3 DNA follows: TGTGCCATCAGTGAGGACTATAGCAATCAGCCCCAGCATTTT. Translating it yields CAISEDYSNQPQHF.

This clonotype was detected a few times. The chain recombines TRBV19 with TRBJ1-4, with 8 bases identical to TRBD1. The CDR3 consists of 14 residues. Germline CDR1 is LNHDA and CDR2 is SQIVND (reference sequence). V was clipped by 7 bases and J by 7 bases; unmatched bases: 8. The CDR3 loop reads CASTSQGASEKLFF. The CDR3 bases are TGTGCCAGTACGTCTCAGGGGGCTTCTGAAAAACTGTTTTTT.

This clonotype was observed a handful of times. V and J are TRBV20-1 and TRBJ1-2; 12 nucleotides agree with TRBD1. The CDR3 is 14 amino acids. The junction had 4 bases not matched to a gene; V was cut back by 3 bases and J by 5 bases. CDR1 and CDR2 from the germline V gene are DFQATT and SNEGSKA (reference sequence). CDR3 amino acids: CSASTGQGAYGYTF. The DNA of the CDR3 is TGCAGTGCTAGCACGGGACAGGGGGCGTATGGCTACACCTTC.

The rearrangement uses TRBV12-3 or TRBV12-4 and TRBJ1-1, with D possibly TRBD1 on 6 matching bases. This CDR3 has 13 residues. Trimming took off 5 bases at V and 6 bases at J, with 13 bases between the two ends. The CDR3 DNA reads TGTGCCAGCAGTGCGGCTAGGACAGCTGAAGCTTTCTTT. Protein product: CASSAARTAEAFF.